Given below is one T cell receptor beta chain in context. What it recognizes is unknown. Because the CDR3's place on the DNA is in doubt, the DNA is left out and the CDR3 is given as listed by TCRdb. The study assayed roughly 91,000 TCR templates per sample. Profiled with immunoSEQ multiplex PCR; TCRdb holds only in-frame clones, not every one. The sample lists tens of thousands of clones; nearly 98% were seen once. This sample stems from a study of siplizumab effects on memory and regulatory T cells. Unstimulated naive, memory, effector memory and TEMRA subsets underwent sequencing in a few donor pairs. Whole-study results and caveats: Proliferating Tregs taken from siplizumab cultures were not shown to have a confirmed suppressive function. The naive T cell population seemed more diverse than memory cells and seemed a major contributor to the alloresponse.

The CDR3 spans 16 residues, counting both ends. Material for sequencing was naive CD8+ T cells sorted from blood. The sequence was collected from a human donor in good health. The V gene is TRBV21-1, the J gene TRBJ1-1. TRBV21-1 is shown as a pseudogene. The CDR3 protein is CASSKRWGLGNTEAFF.